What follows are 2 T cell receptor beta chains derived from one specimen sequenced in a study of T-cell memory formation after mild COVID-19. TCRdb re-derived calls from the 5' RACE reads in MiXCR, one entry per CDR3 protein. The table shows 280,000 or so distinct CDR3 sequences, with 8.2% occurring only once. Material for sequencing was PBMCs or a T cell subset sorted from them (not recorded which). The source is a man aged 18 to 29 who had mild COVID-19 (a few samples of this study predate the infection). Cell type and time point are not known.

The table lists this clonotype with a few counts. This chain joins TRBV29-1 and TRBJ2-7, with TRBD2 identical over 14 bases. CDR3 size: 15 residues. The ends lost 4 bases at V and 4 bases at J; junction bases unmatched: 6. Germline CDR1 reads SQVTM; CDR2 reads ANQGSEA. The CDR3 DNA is TGCAGCGTTGCCGGGACTAGCGGGGGACTGTACGAGCAGTACTTC. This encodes CSVAGTSGGLYEQYF.

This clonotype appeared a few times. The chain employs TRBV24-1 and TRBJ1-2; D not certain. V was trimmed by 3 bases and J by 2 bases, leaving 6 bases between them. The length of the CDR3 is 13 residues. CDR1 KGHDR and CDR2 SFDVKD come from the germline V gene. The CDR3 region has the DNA TGTGCCACCAGTGATCCAGCAAACTATGGCTACACCTTC. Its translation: CATSDPANYGYTF.